These 18 T cell receptor beta chains were all obtained from the same sample, sequenced in a study of technical replicates of blood from several donors. The data were produced by immunoSEQ multiplex PCR, yet TCRdb's version contains in-frame clones alone and is incomplete. The table records tens of thousands of clones, 90% to 95% of them present only once. The sample consisted of PBMCs. These TCRs come from a human donor in good health. Some clones in this sample may be carry-over from other donors' samples.

The sample holds one count of this clone. V is TRBV19 and J is TRBJ1-5; D gene unclear. Germline V gene sequence: CDR1 LNHDA, CDR2 SQIVND (reference sequence). The length of the CDR3 is 10 residues. Between the trimmed V and J ends, which lost 9 bases and 5 bases, there was a span of 5 bases. This chain's CDR3 is CASVYQPQHF. The CDR3 DNA follows: TGTGCCAGCGTATATCAGCCCCAGCATTTT. Using reference TRBV19 and TRBJ1-5 for the parts outside the CDR3, the full variable domain is DGGITQSPKYLFRKEGQNVTLSCEQNLNHDAMYWYRQDPGQGLRLIYYSQIVNDFQKGDIAEGYSVSREKKESFPLTVTSAQKNPTAFYLCASVYQPQHFGDGTRLSIL.

The rearrangement links TRBV13 to TRBJ2-7; 8 bases map to TRBD2. V dropped 0 bases and J dropped 3; count of bases not matched to a gene: 7. This CDR3 region has 16 residues. The V gene's germline CDR1 is PRHDT and CDR2 FYEKMQ (reference sequence). CDR3 sequence: CASSLGGVAGSYEQYF. The CDR3 bases are TGTGCCAGCAGCTTAGGGGGGGTAGCGGGGAGCTACGAGCAGTACTTC.

J is TRBJ2-1 and V is TRBV20-1; D possibly corresponds to TRBD2 (5 bases). V lost 3 bases, J lost 9 bases, and 6 bases lay in between. CDR1 and CDR2 from the germline V gene are DFQATT and SNEGSKA (reference sequence). The CDR3 covers 10 residues. The CDR3 nucleotides read TGCAGTGCTAGCGAGGGTGAGCAGTTCTTC. Encoded protein: CSASEGEQFF.

The gene calls are TRBV18 and TRBJ1-6; D is undetermined. Trimming took 5 bases from V and 10 from J, leaving 18 bases between them. Germline CDR1 is KGHSH and CDR2 is LQKENI. There are 15 residues in the CDR3. CDR3 DNA: TGTGCCAGCTCATATGGGTCCCTGCCGGGATCACCCCTCCACTTT. It encodes CASSYGSLPGSPLHF.

Written as DNA, the CDR3 is TGCGCCAGCAGCCAAGTTGGAGGGAATCAGCCCCAGCATTTT. Translated, it gives CASSQVGGNQPQHF. The chain carries TRBV4-1 and TRBJ1-5; D is undetermined. The germline V gene has CDR1 MGHRA and CDR2 YSYEKL. V gave up 1 base and J gave up 4 bases, with 8 bases separating them. This CDR3 contains 14 residues.

The chain employs TRBV2 and TRBJ2-7, with 9 bases lining up with TRBD1. Trimming removed 4 bases from V and 2 bases from J; junction bases left unmatched: 0. This CDR3 comprises 13 residues. From germline, CDR1 is SNHLY and CDR2 FYNNEI. In DNA, the CDR3 is TGTGCCAGCAGTGGACAGGGGGCCTACGAGCAGTACTTC. Its protein product is CASSGQGAYEQYF. Full variable domain (rest looked up from reference TRBV2 and TRBJ2-7): EPEVTQTPSHQVTQMGQEVILRCVPISNHLYFYWYRQILGQKVEFLVSFYNNEISEKSEIFDDQFSVERPDGSNFTLKIRSTKLEDSAMYFCASSGQGAYEQYFGPGTRLTVT.

The J gene is TRBJ2-7, the V gene TRBV7-8, with D unclear. The germline CDR1 and CDR2 sequences are SGHVS and FQNEAQ. This CDR3 contains 15 residues. The V end was cut by 3 bases, the J end by 4 bases, with 16 bases between. Here the CDR3 reads CASSLPPGASYEQYF. The CDR3 DNA reads TGTGCCAGCAGCTTGCCACCCGGAGCCTCATACGAGCAGTACTTC. The full variable domain, its missing parts supplied by reference TRBV7-8 and TRBJ2-7, is GAGVSQSPRYKVAKRGQDVALRCDPISGHVSLFWYQQALGQGPEFLTYFQNEAQLDKSGLPSDRFFAERPEGSVSTLKIQRTQQEDSAVYLCASSLPPGASYEQYFGPGTRLTVT.

This clone came up once. The gene calls are TRBV5-6 and TRBJ2-5; 15 bases agree with TRBD2. The end of the DNA fits TRBJ2-7 better, so the J call may be wrong. CDR3 length equals 15 residues. Germline V gene data show CDR1 as SGHDT and CDR2 as YYEEEE. CDR3 region: CASSGGLAGGYEQYF. CDR3 sequence (DNA): TGTGCCAGCAGCGGGGGACTAGCGGGGGGCTACGAGCAGTACTTC.

This CDR3 is CASSRTRDRNYGYTF. In DNA form, the CDR3 reads TGTGCCAGCAGCCGGACCCGGGACAGAAACTATGGCTACACCTTC. The rearrangement joins TRBV4-2 to TRBJ1-2, with 7 bases aligning to TRBD1. The J segment lost 2 bases and the V segment lost 4 bases, leaving 7 bases of the junction unmatched. Germline loops: CDR1 LGHNA, CDR2 YNFKEQ. The length of the CDR3 is 15 residues.

This clone was observed a single time. CDR3 loop: CASSSWDRDYEQYF. The CDR3 DNA follows: TGCGCCAGCAGTAGTTGGGACAGGGACTACGAGCAGTACTTC. V is TRBV5-1 and J is TRBJ2-7, with 9 bases fitting TRBD1. After removal of 5 bases from V and 3 bases from J, the junction contained 6 bases not matched to a gene. The germline CDR1 and CDR2 sequences are SGHRS and YFSETQ. CDR3 length: 14 amino acids.

The chain uses TRBV7-3 and TRBJ2-1; TRBD2 aligns across 8 bases. The germline CDR1 and CDR2 sequences are SGHTA and FQGTGA. V shed 2 bases and J 9 bases; nucleotides not matched to a gene: 15. The CDR3 runs 17 residues. The CDR3 protein is CASSLGRRGLGPLEQFF. CDR3 nucleotide sequence: TGTGCCAGCAGCTTAGGTCGTCGGGGACTAGGCCCACTTGAGCAGTTCTTC.

The table lists this clone with a few counts. The chain couples TRBV6-4 to TRBJ2-3, with D possibly being TRBD1 (6 bases). CDR1 MRHNA and CDR2 SNTAGT come from the germline V gene. The CDR3 contains 14 residues. V lost 0 bases and J lost 4, with 8 bases in between. The CDR3 DNA sequence: TGTGCCAGCAGTGACTCCAAGGGGGCAGATACGCAGTATTTT. Amino acids: CASSDSKGADTQYF.

The chain employs TRBV6-1 and TRBJ2-3; possibly TRBD2 for D (6 bases). Trimming left V 7 bases short and J 6 bases short, with 20 bases between. Germline loops: CDR1 MNHNS, CDR2 SASEGT. This CDR3 contains 15 residues. The CDR3 is CASTRQGGSSDTQYF. In nucleotides, the CDR3 is TGTGCCAGCACCCGTCAGGGAGGTAGCTCCGATACGCAGTATTTT.

The chain couples TRBV11-2 to TRBJ1-2; no reliable D call. Between the trimmed V and J ends, which lost 4 bases and 3 bases, there was a span of 15 bases. CDR3 size: 15 residues. CDR1 is SGHAT and CDR2 is FQNNGV in the germline V gene. The DNA of the CDR3 is TGTGCCAGCAGCTCATCACGGGTCTGGGACTATGGCTACACCTTC. This translates into CASSSSRVWDYGYTF.

The rearrangement uses TRBV5-1 and TRBJ2-3; 8 bases map to TRBD2. Germline-derived CDR1 and CDR2 are SGHRS and YFSETQ. The trim removed 1 base at V and 6 bases at J, leaving 7 bases unmatched. The CDR3 contains 15 residues. CDR3 amino acids: CASSLTSGVRDTQYF. The CDR3 DNA is TGCGCCAGCAGCTTGACTAGCGGCGTCAGGGATACGCAGTATTTT.

The chain has TRBV18 and TRBJ1-1, with a weak D call TRBD1 (6 bases). V was pared by 1 base and J by 4 bases, with 10 bases between. The germline V gene encodes CDR1 KGHSH and CDR2 LQKENI. The CDR3 totals 14 residues. The CDR3 loop is CASSPRTGLTEAFF. The CDR3 DNA follows: TGTGCCAGCTCACCACGAACAGGGCTCACTGAAGCTTTCTTT.

This rearrangement joins TRBV5-1 to TRBJ2-1; 7 bases agree with TRBD2. V lost 0 bases, J lost 5 bases, and 11 bases stayed unmatched. Germline-derived CDR1 and CDR2 are SGHRS and YFSETQ. The CDR3 has 17 residues. Here the CDR3 reads CASSLAGRSSTDNEQFF. CDR3 bases: TGCGCCAGCAGCTTGGCCGGGAGGTCCTCGACGGACAATGAGCAGTTCTTC.

V and J are TRBV2 and TRBJ2-1; D is unresolved. Germline V gene sequence: CDR1 SNHLY, CDR2 FYNNEI. V was clipped by 2 bases and J by 7 bases, with 12 bases between them. CDR3 length: 14 residues. The CDR3 DNA sequence: TGTGCCAGCAGTGAAAACCAGGATTGGAATGAGCAGTTCTTC. This encodes CASSENQDWNEQFF.